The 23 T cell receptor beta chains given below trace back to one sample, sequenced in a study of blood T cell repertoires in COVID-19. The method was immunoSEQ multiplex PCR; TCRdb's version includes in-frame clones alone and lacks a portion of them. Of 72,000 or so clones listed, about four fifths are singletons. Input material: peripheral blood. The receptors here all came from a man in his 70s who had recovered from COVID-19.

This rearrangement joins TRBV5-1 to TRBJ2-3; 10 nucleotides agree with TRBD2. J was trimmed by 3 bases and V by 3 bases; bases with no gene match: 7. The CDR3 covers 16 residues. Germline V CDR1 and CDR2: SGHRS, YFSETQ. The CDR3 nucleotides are TGCGCCAGCAGCTCAGCTAGCGGGGGCTTAACAGATACGCAGTATTTT. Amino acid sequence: CASSSASGGLTDTQYF.

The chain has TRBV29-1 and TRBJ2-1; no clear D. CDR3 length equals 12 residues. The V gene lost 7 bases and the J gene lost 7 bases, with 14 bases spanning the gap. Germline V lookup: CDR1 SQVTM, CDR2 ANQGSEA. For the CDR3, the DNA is TGCAGCGGGGGATTCCTACTGAATGAGCAGTTCTTC. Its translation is CSGGFLLNEQFF.

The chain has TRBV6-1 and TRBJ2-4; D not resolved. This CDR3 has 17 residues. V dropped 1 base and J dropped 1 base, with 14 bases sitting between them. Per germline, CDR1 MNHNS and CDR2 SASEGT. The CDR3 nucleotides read TGTGCCAGCAGTGAAGATTTCAGGTATCTGGCCAAAAACATTCAGTACTTC. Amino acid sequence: CASSEDFRYLAKNIQYF.

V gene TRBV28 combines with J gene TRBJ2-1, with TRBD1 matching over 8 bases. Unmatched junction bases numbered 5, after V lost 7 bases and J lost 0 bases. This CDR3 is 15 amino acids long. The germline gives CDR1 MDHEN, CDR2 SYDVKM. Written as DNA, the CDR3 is TGTGCCAGCATCGGACAGGGAAACTCCTACAATGAGCAGTTCTTC. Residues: CASIGQGNSYNEQFF.

CDR3 DNA sequence: TGTGCCTTACGACAGAACTCTGGAAACACCATATATTTT. This sequence encodes CALRQNSGNTIYF. The chain combines TRBV10-3 with TRBJ1-3; a weak D match, TRBD1 (5 bases). Trimming shortened V by 11 bases and J by 0 bases, and 11 bases separated the two germline ends. Germline-derived CDR1 and CDR2 are ENHRY and SYGVKD. This CDR3 has 13 amino acids.

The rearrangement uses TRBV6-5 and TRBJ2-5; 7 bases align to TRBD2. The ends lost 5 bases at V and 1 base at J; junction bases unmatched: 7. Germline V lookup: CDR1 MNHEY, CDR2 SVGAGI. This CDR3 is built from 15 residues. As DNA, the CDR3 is TGTGCCAGCAGTCCAGCGGGAAGGCTCCAAGAGACCCAGTACTTC. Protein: CASSPAGRLQETQYF.

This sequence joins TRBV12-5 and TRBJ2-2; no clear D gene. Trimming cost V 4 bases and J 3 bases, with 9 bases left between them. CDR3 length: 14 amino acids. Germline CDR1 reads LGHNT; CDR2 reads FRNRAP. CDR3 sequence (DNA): TGTGCTAGTGGTTCGGGTTATCACACCGGGGAGCTGTTTTTT. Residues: CASGSGYHTGELFF.

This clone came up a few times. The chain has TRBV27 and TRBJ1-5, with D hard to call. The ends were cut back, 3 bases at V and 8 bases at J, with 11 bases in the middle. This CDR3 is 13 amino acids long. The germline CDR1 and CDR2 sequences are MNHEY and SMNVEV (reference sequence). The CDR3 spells CASSFRLREPQHF. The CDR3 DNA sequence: TGTGCCAGCAGTTTCAGACTGAGGGAGCCCCAGCATTTT.

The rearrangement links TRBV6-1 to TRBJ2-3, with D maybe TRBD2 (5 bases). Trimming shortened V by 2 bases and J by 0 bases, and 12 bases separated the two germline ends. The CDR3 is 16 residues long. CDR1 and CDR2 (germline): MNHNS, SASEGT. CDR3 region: CASSEYGIGSTDTQYF. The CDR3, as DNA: TGTGCCAGCAGTGAATACGGGATAGGGAGCACAGATACGCAGTATTTT.

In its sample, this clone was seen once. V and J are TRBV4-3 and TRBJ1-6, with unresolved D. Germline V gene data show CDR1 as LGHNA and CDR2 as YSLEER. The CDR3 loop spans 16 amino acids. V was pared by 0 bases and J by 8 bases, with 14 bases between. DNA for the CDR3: TGCGCCAGCAGCCAAGATAGGGAGACGGGCCATTCACCCCTCCACTTT. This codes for CASSQDRETGHSPLHF.

CDR3 nucleotides: TGTGCCAGTAGCCCTCACAAGTACCAAGAGACCCAGTACTTC. It encodes CASSPHKYQETQYF. The chain couples TRBV19 to TRBJ2-5, with unresolved D. Looked up from germline, CDR1 is LNHDA and CDR2 is SQIVND (reference sequence). The CDR3 length is 14 residues. Trimming took 6 bases from V and 0 from J, leaving 11 bases between them.

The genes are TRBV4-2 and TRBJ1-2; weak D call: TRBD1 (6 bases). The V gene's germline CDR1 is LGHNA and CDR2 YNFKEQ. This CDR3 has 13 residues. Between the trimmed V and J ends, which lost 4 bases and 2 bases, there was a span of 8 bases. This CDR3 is CASSPQGNYGYTF. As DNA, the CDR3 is TGTGCCAGCAGCCCCCAGGGGAACTATGGCTACACCTTC.

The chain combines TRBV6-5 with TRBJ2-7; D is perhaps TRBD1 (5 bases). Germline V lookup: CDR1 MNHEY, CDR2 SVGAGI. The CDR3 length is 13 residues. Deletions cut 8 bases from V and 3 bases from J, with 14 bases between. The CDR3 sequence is CASLTDSNYEQYF. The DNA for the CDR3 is TGTGCCAGCCTCACTGACAGCAACTACGAGCAGTACTTC.

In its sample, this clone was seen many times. CDR3 sequence reads: CATRAGVWGNTEAFF. The CDR3 nucleotides are TGTGCCACCAGAGCAGGGGTCTGGGGGAACACTGAAGCTTTCTTT. V usage is TRBV24-1 and J usage is TRBJ1-1, with D perhaps TRBD1 (6 bases). CDR3 size: 15 residues. The V end was cut by 7 bases, the J end by 1 base, with 15 bases between. CDR1 is KGHDR, CDR2 SFDVKD, per germline.

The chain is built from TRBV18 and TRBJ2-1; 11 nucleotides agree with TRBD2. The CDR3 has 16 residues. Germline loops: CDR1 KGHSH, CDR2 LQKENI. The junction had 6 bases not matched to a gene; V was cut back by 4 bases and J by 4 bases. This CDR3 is CASSQLAGVRYNEQFF. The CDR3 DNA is TGTGCCAGCTCACAACTAGCGGGAGTACGGTACAATGAGCAGTTCTTC.

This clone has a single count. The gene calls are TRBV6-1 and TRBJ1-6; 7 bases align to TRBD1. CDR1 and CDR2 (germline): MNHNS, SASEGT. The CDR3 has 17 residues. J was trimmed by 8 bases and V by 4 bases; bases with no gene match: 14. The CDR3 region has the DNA TGTGCCAGCAGTGCCCCGGGACAGCCTTTACGGGATTCACCCCTCCACTTT. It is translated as CASSAPGQPLRDSPLHF.

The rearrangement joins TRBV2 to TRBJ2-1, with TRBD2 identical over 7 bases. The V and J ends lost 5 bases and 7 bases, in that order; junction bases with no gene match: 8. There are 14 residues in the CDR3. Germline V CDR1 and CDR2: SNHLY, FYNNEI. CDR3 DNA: TGTGCCAGCAGTCCGCCTAGCGGCAATAATGAGCAGTTCTTC. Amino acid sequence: CASSPPSGNNEQFF.

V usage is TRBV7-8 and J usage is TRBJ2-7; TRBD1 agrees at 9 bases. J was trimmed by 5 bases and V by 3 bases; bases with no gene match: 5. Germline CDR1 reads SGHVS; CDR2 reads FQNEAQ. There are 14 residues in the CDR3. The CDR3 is CASSFGTGYHEQYF. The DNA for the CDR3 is TGTGCCAGCAGCTTCGGGACAGGGTACCACGAGCAGTACTTC.

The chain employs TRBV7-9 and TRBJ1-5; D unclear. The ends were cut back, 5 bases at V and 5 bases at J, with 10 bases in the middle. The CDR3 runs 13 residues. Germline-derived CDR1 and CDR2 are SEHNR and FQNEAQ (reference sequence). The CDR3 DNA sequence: TGTGCCAGCAGCAACTCCCGGGATCAGCCCCAGCATTTT. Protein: CASSNSRDQPQHF.

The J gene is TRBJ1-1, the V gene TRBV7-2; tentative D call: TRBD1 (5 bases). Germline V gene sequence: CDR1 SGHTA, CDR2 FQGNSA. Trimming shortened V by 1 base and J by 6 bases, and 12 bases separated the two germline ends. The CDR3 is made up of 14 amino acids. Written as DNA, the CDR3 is TGTGCCAGCAGCTTAGGGGCCTCAGGGTCTGAAGCTTTCTTT. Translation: CASSLGASGSEAFF.

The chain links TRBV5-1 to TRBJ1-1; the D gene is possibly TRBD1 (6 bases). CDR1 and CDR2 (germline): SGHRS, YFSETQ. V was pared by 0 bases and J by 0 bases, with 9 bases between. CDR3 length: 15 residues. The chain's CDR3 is CASSLAEGVNTEAFF. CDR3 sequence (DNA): TGCGCCAGCAGCTTGGCCGAGGGGGTGAACACTGAAGCTTTCTTT.

The chain's CDR3 is CANTYEQYF. The CDR3, as DNA: TGTGCCAACACCTACGAGCAGTACTTC. V is TRBV3-1 (or the pseudogene TRBV3-2) and J is TRBJ2-7; D remains ambiguous. The CDR3 has 9 residues. Between the trimmed V and J ends, which lost 10 bases and 2 bases, there was a span of 3 bases. Germline assignment: CDR1 LGHDT and CDR2 YNNKEL (reference sequence).

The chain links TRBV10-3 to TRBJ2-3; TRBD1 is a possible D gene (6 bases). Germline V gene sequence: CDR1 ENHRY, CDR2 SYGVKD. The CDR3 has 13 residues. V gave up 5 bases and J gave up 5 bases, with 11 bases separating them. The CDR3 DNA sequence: TGTGCCATCAGTATTCAGGGGAGAGATACGCAGTATTTT. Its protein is CAISIQGRDTQYF.